A single sample is the source of the 21 T cell receptor beta chains below, sequenced in a study of blood T cell repertoires in COVID-19. Assay used: immunoSEQ multiplex PCR; TCRdb lists only in-frame clones, some missing. The sample has 180,000 or so clones, under 85% seen once; the top ten hold 9.8%. Sample: peripheral blood. The receptors originated from a woman aged 80 or older with acute or convalescent COVID-19.

The chain employs TRBV10-3 and TRBJ1-2; D is perhaps TRBD1 (6 bases). Germline CDR1 reads ENHRY; CDR2 reads SYGVKD. The ends were cut back, 3 bases at V and 8 bases at J, with 10 bases in the middle. This CDR3 is built from 12 residues. The CDR3 coding sequence is TGTGCCATCAGTGAAAGACAGGAAGGCTACACCTTC. Translated: CAISERQEGYTF.

The chain joins TRBV7-8 to TRBJ2-1; weak D call: TRBD2 (6 bases). The CDR3 covers 15 residues. The V end lost 5 bases, the J end lost 7 bases, and 18 bases lay between the germline ends. In germline, CDR1 is SGHVS, CDR2 FQNEAQ. As DNA, the CDR3 is TGTGCCAGCAGCCCCTCCGGCAGGGCGGGGAATGAGCAGTTCTTC. Translation gives CASSPSGRAGNEQFF.

The table lists this clone with a count of one. The chain has TRBV6-5 and TRBJ2-7; the match to TRBD2 covers 7 bases. This CDR3 has 14 amino acids. Germline CDR1 is MNHEY and CDR2 is SVGAGI. The ends lost 5 bases at V and 2 bases at J; junction bases unmatched: 6. The CDR3 reads CASSTWGGAYEQYF. DNA for the CDR3: TGTGCCAGCAGTACGTGGGGGGGGGCCTACGAGCAGTACTTC.

The V call is TRBV7-2, the J call TRBJ1-1, with 8 bases lining up with TRBD1. J was trimmed by 0 bases and V by 5 bases; bases with no gene match: 5. The CDR3 has 15 residues. Germline lookup yields CDR1 SGHTA and CDR2 FQGNSA. CDR3 bases: TGTGCCAGCAGCCCCACAGGGGGACTGAACACTGAAGCTTTCTTT. Its protein product is CASSPTGGLNTEAFF.

This clone was seen a few times. This sequence joins TRBV19 and TRBJ1-5, with 8 bases identical to TRBD1. Germline V gene lookup returns CDR1 LNHDA and CDR2 SQIVND (reference sequence). The CDR3 is 17 residues long. V trimming: 3 bases; J trimming: 2 bases; junction bases outside the gene matches: 9. The CDR3 bases are TGTGCCAGTAGTATTATAGGGGCGACAGGGGGCAATCAGCCCCAGCATTTT. Its protein is CASSIIGATGGNQPQHF.

This chain joins TRBV7-2 and TRBJ2-3; TRBD2 is a possible D gene (5 bases). The CDR3 is made up of 16 amino acids. Germline V lookup: CDR1 SGHTA, CDR2 FQGNSA. V lost 2 bases to trimming and J lost 0 bases, with 12 bases between them. CDR3 coding DNA: TGTGCCAGCAGCTTAAGGGCTAGCAGTAGCACAGATACGCAGTATTTT. Its translation is CASSLRASSSTDTQYF.

The genes are TRBV4-1 and TRBJ2-7; TRBD2 aligns across 9 bases. CDR3 length equals 16 residues. Germline CDR1 is MGHRA and CDR2 is YSYEKL. The ends lost 3 bases at V and 0 bases at J; junction bases unmatched: 6. CDR3 residues: CASSQGSGGLSYEQYF. In nucleotides, the CDR3 is TGCGCCAGCAGCCAGGGTAGCGGGGGCCTCTCCTACGAGCAGTACTTC.

The genes are TRBV7-9 and TRBJ1-2, with 8 bases lining up with TRBD1. The CDR3 sequence is 16 residues long. J lost 3 bases, V lost 1 base, and 7 bases had no gene match. Germline-derived CDR1 and CDR2 are SEHNR and FQNEAQ (reference sequence). The CDR3 region has the DNA TGTGCCAGCAGCTTAGGAGGACAGGGTGCGGACTATGGCTACACCTTC. Translating gives CASSLGGQGADYGYTF. The full variable domain, its missing parts supplied by reference TRBV7-9 and TRBJ1-2, is DTGVSQNPRHKITKRGQNVTFRCDPISEHNRLYWYRQTLGQGPEFLTYFQNEAQLEKSRLLSDRFSAERPKGSFSTLEIQRTEQGDSAMYLCASSLGGQGADYGYTFGSGTRLTVV.

The chain joins TRBV3-1 (or the pseudogene TRBV3-2) to TRBJ2-3; D possibly corresponds to TRBD2 (6 bases). V was shortened by 4 bases and J by 5 bases, with 22 bases between the two germline ends. There are 17 residues in the CDR3. CDR1 is LGHDT and CDR2 is YNNKEL in the germline V gene (reference sequence). CDR3 bases: TGTGCCAGCAGCCCCCGGGCACCGGGAGCCCCGGGAGATACGCAGTATTTT. The encoded protein is CASSPRAPGAPGDTQYF.

The rearrangement links TRBV6-5 to TRBJ1-2; 8 nucleotides line up with TRBD1. The CDR3 contains 16 residues. J lost 4 bases, V lost 0 bases, and 7 bases had no gene match. Germline V gives CDR1 MNHEY, CDR2 SVGAGI. The CDR3 here is CASSYSAGDRPYGYTF. CDR3 in DNA: TGTGCCAGCAGTTACTCCGCGGGGGACAGGCCCTATGGCTACACCTTC.

This clone was detected only once. The V call is TRBV5-1, the J call TRBJ1-6, with TRBD1 as a possible D gene (5 bases). The CDR3 extends over 15 amino acids. Trimming shortened V by 3 bases and J by 3 bases, and 10 bases separated the two germline ends. Germline values: CDR1 SGHRS, CDR2 YFSETQ. CDR3 DNA sequence: TGCGCCAGCAGCTCGGGGGGGATCTATAATTCACCCCTCCACTTT. It codes for CASSSGGIYNSPLHF.

This chain uses TRBV10-3 with TRBJ2-1; 10 positions match TRBD2. The CDR3 runs 16 residues. V dropped 6 bases and J dropped 8; count of bases not matched to a gene: 13. Germline CDR1 and CDR2: ENHRY and SYGVKD. The CDR3 DNA reads TGTGCCATCAGCCTTGCTGGTAGCGGGGGGCCGGATGAGCAGTTCTTC. This encodes CAISLAGSGGPDEQFF.

V usage is TRBV25-1 and J usage is TRBJ2-7, with D possibly being TRBD1 (6 bases). This CDR3 is 15 amino acids long. Germline V lookup: CDR1 MGHDK, CDR2 SYGVNS. Trimming took 4 bases from V and 7 from J, leaving 20 bases between them. CDR3 bases: TGTGCCAGCAGTGTTGGTTCGTTCAGGGGTAGGGAGCAGTACTTC. Translated, it gives CASSVGSFRGREQYF.

This clone has only one observation. The chain combines TRBV12-3 or TRBV12-4 with TRBJ2-7, with D possibly TRBD2 on 5 matching bases. The CDR3 runs to 11 residues. Trimming removed 3 bases from V and 7 bases from J, with 7 bases in between. The CDR3 bases are TGTGCCAGCAGTTTCGAGGGTGAGCAGTACTTC. It codes for CASSFEGEQYF.

This rearrangement joins TRBV9 to TRBJ2-4, with 8 bases lining up with TRBD1. V trimming: 5 bases; J trimming: 6 bases; junction bases outside the gene matches: 10. The CDR3 consists of 15 residues. CDR1 is SGDLS, CDR2 YYNGEE, per germline. The CDR3 DNA reads TGTGCCAGCAGTGTCTCAGCGACAGGGGTAAACATTCAGTACTTC. Translated, it gives CASSVSATGVNIQYF.

V and J are TRBV11-2 and TRBJ1-1, with unresolved D. The V gene lost 6 bases and the J gene lost 1 base, with 15 bases spanning the gap. The CDR3 is made up of 15 amino acids. Germline lookup yields CDR1 SGHAT and CDR2 FQNNGV. The CDR3 DNA follows: TGTGCCAGCAGTTCCGGGCAGACTAGGAACACTGAAGCTTTCTTT. It encodes CASSSGQTRNTEAFF.

The chain uses TRBV5-1 and TRBJ2-5, with 8 nucleotides matching TRBD2. The CDR3 is 15 amino acids. CDR1 is SGHRS and CDR2 is YFSETQ in the germline V gene. With 4 bases clipped from V and 5 bases from J, the junction kept 10 bases outside the gene matches. The chain's CDR3 is CASSNSGKGGETQYF. CDR3 in DNA: TGCGCCAGCAGCAATAGCGGGAAGGGAGGGGAGACCCAGTACTTC.

V gene TRBV29-1 combines with J gene TRBJ2-5; unclear D gene. Germline CDR1 reads SQVTM; CDR2 reads ANQGSEA. The CDR3 loop spans 12 amino acids. Deletions cut 6 bases from V and 3 bases from J, with 11 bases between. The DNA for the CDR3 is TGCAGCGTCCTGCTTAACAAAGAGACCCAGTACTTC. Protein product: CSVLLNKETQYF.

This clone has only one observation. The V and J genes are TRBV7-2 and TRBJ2-5, with 8 bases matching TRBD2. Trimming at V came to 3 bases and at J to 3 bases, leaving 6 bases not matched to a gene. This CDR3 has 15 residues. Per the germline V gene, CDR1 is SGHTA and CDR2 is FQGNSA. The CDR3 nucleotides are TGTGCCAGCAGCTTTAACGGGGGGGCCGAAGAGACCCAGTACTTC. Translation gives CASSFNGGAEETQYF.

This rearrangement joins TRBV28 to TRBJ1-5; D is possibly TRBD1 (6 bases). Germline V gene data show CDR1 as MDHEN and CDR2 as SYDVKM. There are 12 residues in the CDR3. V was cut by 9 bases and J by 4 bases, with 10 bases left in between. CDR3 bases: TGTGCCAGTAGGACAGTAAATCAGCCCCAGCATTTT. This translates into CASRTVNQPQHF.

The V call is TRBV18, the J call TRBJ1-2, with a possible D match to TRBD1 (5 bases). The germline CDR1 and CDR2 sequences are KGHSH and LQKENI. Trimming stripped 2 bases from V and 1 base from J, with 11 bases between. The CDR3 extends over 15 amino acids. The CDR3 loop reads CASSPAGQNNYGYTF. CDR3 bases: TGTGCCAGCTCACCAGCGGGGCAGAATAACTATGGCTACACCTTC. Using reference TRBV18 and TRBJ1-2 for the parts outside the CDR3, the full variable domain is NAGVMQNPRHLVRRRGQEARLRCSPMKGHSHVYWYRQLPEEGLKFMVYLQKENIIDESGMPKERFSAEFPKEGPSILRIQQVVRGDSAAYFCASSPAGQNNYGYTFGSGTRLTVV.